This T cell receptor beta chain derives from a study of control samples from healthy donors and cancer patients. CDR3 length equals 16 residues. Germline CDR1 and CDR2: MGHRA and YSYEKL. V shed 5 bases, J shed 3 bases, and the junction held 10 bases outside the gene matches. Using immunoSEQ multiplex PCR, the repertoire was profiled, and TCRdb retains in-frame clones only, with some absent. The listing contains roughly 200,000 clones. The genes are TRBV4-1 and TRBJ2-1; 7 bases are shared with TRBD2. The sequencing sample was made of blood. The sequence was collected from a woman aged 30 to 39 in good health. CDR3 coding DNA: TGCGCCAGCAGCTCCGGGACTACCGCTCTCTACAATGAGCAGTTCTTC. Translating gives CASSSGTTALYNEQFF.